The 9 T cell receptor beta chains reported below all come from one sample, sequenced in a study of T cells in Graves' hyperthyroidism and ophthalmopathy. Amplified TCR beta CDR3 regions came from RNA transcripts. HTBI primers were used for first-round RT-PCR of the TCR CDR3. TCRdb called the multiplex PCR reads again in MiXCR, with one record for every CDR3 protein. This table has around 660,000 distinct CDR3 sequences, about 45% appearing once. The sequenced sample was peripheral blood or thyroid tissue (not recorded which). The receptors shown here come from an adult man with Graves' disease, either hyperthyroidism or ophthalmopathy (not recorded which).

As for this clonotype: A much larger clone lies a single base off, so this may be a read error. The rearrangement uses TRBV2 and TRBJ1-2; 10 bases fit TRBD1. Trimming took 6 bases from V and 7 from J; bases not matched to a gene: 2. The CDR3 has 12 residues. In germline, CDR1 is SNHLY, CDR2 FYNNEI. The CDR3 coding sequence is TGTGCCAGCAGGGGACAGGGGTTTGGCTACACCTTC. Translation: CASRGQGFGYTF.

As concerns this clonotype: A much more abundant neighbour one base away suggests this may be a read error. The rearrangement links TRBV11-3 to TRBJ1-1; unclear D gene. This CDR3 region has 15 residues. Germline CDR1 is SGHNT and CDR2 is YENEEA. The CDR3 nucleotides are TGTGACAGCAGCTTAGCTGGACTAGGCAACACTGAAGCTTTCTTT. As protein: CDSSLAGLGNTEAFF.

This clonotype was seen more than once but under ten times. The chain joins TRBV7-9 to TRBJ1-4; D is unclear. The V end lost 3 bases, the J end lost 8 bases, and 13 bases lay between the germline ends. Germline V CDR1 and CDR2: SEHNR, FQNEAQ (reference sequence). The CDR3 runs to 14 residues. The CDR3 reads CASSLPSTGEKLFF. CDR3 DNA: TGTGCCAGCAGCTTGCCGAGTACCGGGGAAAAACTGTTTTTT.

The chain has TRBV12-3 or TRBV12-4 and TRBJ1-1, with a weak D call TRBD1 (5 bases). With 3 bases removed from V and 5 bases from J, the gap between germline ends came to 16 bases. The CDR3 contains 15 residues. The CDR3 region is CASSFVGHPRTEAFF. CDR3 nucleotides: TGTGCCAGCAGTTTCGTCGGACACCCGCGGACTGAAGCTTTCTTT.

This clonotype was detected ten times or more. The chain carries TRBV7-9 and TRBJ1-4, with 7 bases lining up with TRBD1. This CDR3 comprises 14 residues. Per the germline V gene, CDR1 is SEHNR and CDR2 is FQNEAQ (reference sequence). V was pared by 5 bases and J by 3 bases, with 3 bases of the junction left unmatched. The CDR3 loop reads CASSQDRSNEKLFF. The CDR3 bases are TGTGCCAGCAGCCAGGACAGGTCTAATGAAAAACTGTTTTTT.

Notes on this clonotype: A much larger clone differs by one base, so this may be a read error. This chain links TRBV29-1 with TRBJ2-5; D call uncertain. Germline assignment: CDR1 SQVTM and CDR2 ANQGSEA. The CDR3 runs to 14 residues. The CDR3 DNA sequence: TGCAGCGTTGGTGGGTCCCGAAATCAAGAGCCCCAGTACTTC. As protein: CSVGGSRNQEPQYF.

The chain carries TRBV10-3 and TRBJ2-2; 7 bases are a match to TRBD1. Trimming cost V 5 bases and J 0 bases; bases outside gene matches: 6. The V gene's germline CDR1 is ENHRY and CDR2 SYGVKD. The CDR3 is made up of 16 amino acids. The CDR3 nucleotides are TGTGCCATCAGTCCAACAGGGGCGGCGAACACCGGGGAGCTGTTTTTT. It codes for CAISPTGAANTGELFF.

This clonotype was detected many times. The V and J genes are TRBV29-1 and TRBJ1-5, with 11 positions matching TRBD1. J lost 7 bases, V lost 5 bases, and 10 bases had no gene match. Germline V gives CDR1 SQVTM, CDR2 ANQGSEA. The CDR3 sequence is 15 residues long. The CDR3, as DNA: TGCAGCGTTAAAGGACAGGGGGCGGGGGCACAGCCCCAGCATTTT. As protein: CSVKGQGAGAQPQHF. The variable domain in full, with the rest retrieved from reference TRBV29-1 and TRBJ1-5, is SAVISQKPSRDICQRGTSLTIQCQVDSQVTMMFWYRQQPGQSLTLIATANQGSEATYESGFVIDKFPISRPNLTFSTLTVSNMSPEDSSIYLCSVKGQGAGAQPQHFGDGTRLSIL.

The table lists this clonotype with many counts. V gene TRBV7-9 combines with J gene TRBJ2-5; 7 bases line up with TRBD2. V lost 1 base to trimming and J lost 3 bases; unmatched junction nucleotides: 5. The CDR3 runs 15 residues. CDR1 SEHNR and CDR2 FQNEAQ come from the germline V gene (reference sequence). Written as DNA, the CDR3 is TGTGCCAGCAGCTTAGTACCCAGCGGGAAAGAGACCCAGTACTTC. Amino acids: CASSLVPSGKETQYF.